Shown below are 21 T cell receptor beta chains from a single sample sequenced in a study of cytomegalovirus exposure and HLA in healthy donors. PCR amplification relied on 60 Vbeta primers (plus 13 Jbeta primers). Profiled with immunoSEQ multiplex PCR; TCRdb holds only in-frame clones, not every one. This table holds roughly 220,000 clones. Sequenced material: PBMCs. The receptors derive from a girl aged 2 to 9 in good health and CMV-seropositive.

The V gene is TRBV7-9, the J gene TRBJ1-1; the D gene is possibly TRBD1 (5 bases). There are 13 residues in the CDR3. V was pared by 1 base and J by 7 bases, with 10 bases between. From germline, CDR1 is SEHNR and CDR2 FQNEAQ (reference sequence). The CDR3 is CASSLGGVGEAFF. The CDR3 DNA sequence: TGTGCCAGCAGCTTAGGGGGGGTTGGTGAAGCTTTCTTT.

V is TRBV7-8 and J is TRBJ1-4; D is unresolved. The V gene lost 1 base and the J gene lost 0 bases, with 6 bases spanning the gap. Germline loops: CDR1 SGHVS, CDR2 FQNEAQ. The CDR3 sequence is 15 residues long. Here the CDR3 reads CASSLEPATNEKLFF. CDR3 DNA sequence: TGTGCCAGCAGCTTAGAACCAGCAACTAATGAAAAACTGTTTTTT.

The chain has TRBV7-2 and TRBJ2-7; 8 nucleotides agree with TRBD1. CDR3 length: 15 amino acids. The ends lost 3 bases at V and 2 bases at J; junction bases unmatched: 6. Germline CDR1 SGHTA, CDR2 FQGNSA. The CDR3: CASSFTGTGTYEQYF. The CDR3 DNA reads TGTGCCAGCAGCTTCACCGGGACAGGTACCTACGAGCAGTACTTC.

The gene calls are TRBV5-1 and TRBJ1-2, with D possibly TRBD1 on 5 matching bases. CDR1 is SGHRS, CDR2 YFSETQ, per germline. V lost 2 bases and J lost 2, with 16 bases in between. This CDR3 region has 16 residues. The CDR3 region is CASSFVAGRSNYGYTF. The DNA of the CDR3 is TGCGCCAGCAGCTTTGTGGCAGGGAGGTCCAACTATGGCTACACCTTC.

The chain links TRBV5-1 to TRBJ1-1; TRBD1 might be the D (5 bases). V shed 2 bases and J shed 1 base, with 9 bases lying between them. Germline-derived CDR1 and CDR2 are SGHRS and YFSETQ. The CDR3 sequence is 14 residues long. CDR3 loop: CASSFTGSNTEAFF. CDR3 bases: TGCGCCAGCAGCTTTACAGGTTCGAACACTGAAGCTTTCTTT.

V usage is TRBV29-1 and J usage is TRBJ2-3, with 14 bases fitting TRBD2. V lost 3 bases and J lost 0; bases outside the gene matches: 11. There are 19 residues in the CDR3. The germline V gene has CDR1 SQVTM and CDR2 ANQGSEA. This chain's CDR3 is CSVDGTSGSMGLSTDTQYF. The CDR3 bases are TGCAGCGTTGACGGGACTAGCGGGAGTATGGGGTTAAGCACAGATACGCAGTATTTT.

CDR3 protein: CASSFRDRGLLDTQYF. The CDR3 nucleotides are TGTGCCAGCAGCTTCCGGGACAGGGGTTTGTTGGATACGCAGTATTTT. The chain employs TRBV5-8 and TRBJ2-3, with TRBD1 matching over 10 bases. The length of the CDR3 is 16 residues. The junction had 9 bases not matched to a gene; V was cut back by 2 bases and J by 6 bases. CDR1 is SGHTS and CDR2 is YDEGEE in the germline V gene.

The rearrangement uses TRBV5-1 and TRBJ2-2, with 8 bases aligning to TRBD2. CDR3 length equals 14 residues. Germline-derived CDR1 and CDR2 are SGHRS and YFSETQ. With V trimmed by 4 bases and J by 7 bases, 6 bases remained unmatched. The CDR3 DNA is TGCGCCAGCAGCGAGGGACTAGAGGGCGGGGAGCTGTTTTTT. This sequence encodes CASSEGLEGGELFF.

The V gene is TRBV2, the J gene TRBJ2-7; the match to TRBD1 covers 11 bases. The CDR3 length is 14 residues. J gave up 2 bases and V 8 bases, and 5 bases lay outside the gene matches. Per the germline V gene, CDR1 is SNHLY and CDR2 is FYNNEI. Here the CDR3 reads CASRDRGDPYEQYF. CDR3 nucleotide sequence: TGTGCCAGCCGGGACAGGGGGGATCCCTACGAGCAGTACTTC.

V and J are TRBV2 and TRBJ2-2, with TRBD1 matching over 8 bases. The V gene's germline CDR1 is SNHLY and CDR2 FYNNEI. Germline trimming cut 4 bases from V and 11 bases from J; bases unmatched to any gene: 6. This CDR3 is built from 13 residues. The chain's CDR3 is CASSVSGGLELFF. CDR3 nucleotide sequence: TGTGCCAGCAGTGTTTCAGGGGGCCTTGAGCTGTTTTTT.

V is TRBV6-4 and J is TRBJ1-5, with a tentative D call TRBD1 (6 bases). The CDR3 consists of 14 residues. The germline V gene encodes CDR1 MRHNA and CDR2 SNTAGT. V dropped 3 bases and J dropped 6 bases, with 12 bases sitting between them. This chain's CDR3 is CASSELSGVQPQHF. In DNA form, the CDR3 reads TGTGCCAGCAGTGAATTGTCAGGGGTTCAGCCCCAGCATTTT.

This chain connects TRBV11-2 to TRBJ2-5; 9 bases fit TRBD2. Judging by the DNA end, TRBJ2-7 fits better; the J call may be wrong. CDR1 and CDR2 (germline): SGHAT, FQNNGV. This CDR3 is built from 18 residues. The CDR3 sequence: CASSSFGLAGNSPYEQYF. The CDR3 coding sequence is TGTGCCAGCAGCTCTTTCGGGCTAGCGGGGAATTCACCGTACGAGCAGTACTTC.

The chain links TRBV27 to TRBJ2-1; 8 bases are a match to TRBD2. Germline V lookup: CDR1 MNHEY, CDR2 SMNVEV (reference sequence). CDR3 length equals 14 residues. V trimming: 6 bases; J trimming: 2 bases; junction bases outside the gene matches: 3. This chain's CDR3 is CASRPLAAYNEQFF. The CDR3, as DNA: TGTGCCAGCAGACCACTAGCGGCCTACAATGAGCAGTTCTTC.

The gene calls are TRBV27 and TRBJ2-7, with D maybe TRBD1 (7 bases). The CDR3 consists of 15 residues. V gave up 2 bases and J gave up 7 bases, with 18 bases separating them. Per germline, CDR1 MNHEY and CDR2 SMNVEV (reference sequence). The CDR3 protein is CASSLAGTVEGEQYF. In DNA, the CDR3 is TGTGCCAGCAGTTTAGCAGGGACAGTGGAGGGTGAGCAGTACTTC.

The chain is built from TRBV6-1 and TRBJ1-2; 7 positions agree with TRBD1. This CDR3 is 13 amino acids long. V was clipped by 3 bases and J by 4 bases; unmatched bases: 2. Looked up from germline, CDR1 is MNHNS and CDR2 is SASEGT. CDR3 coding DNA: TGTGCCAGCAGTGAGGGACAGATCTATGGCTACACCTTC. It translates to CASSEGQIYGYTF.

This rearrangement joins TRBV28 to TRBJ1-5, with TRBD1 identical over 7 bases. This CDR3 is built from 17 residues. With 5 bases clipped from V and 0 bases from J, the junction kept 10 bases outside the gene matches. From germline, CDR1 is MDHEN and CDR2 SYDVKM. The CDR3 DNA follows: TGTGCCAGCAGTAGGGGGGACAGACCGTATAGCAATCAGCCCCAGCATTTT. It is translated as CASSRGDRPYSNQPQHF.

The CDR3 DNA follows: TGTGCCAGCAGCGTAAGACAGAACTATGGCTACACCTTC. Protein product: CASSVRQNYGYTF. The V and J genes are TRBV9 and TRBJ1-2; D might be TRBD1 (5 bases). The V gene's germline CDR1 is SGDLS and CDR2 YYNGEE. V lost 1 base to trimming and J lost 2 bases, with 6 bases between them. This CDR3 is built from 13 residues.

About this clone itself: In the same sample, other DNA sequences code for this CDR3. J is TRBJ2-5 and V is TRBV5-1, with 7 nucleotides matching TRBD1. The DNA end favors TRBJ2-7, so the J call may be wrong. CDR1 is SGHRS, CDR2 YFSETQ, per germline. This CDR3 has 14 amino acids. The CDR3 loop is CASSLAQGIYEQYF. For the CDR3, the DNA is TGCGCCAGCAGCTTGGCACAGGGGATCTACGAGCAGTACTTC.

This sequence joins TRBV5-1 and TRBJ2-1; 13 positions agree with TRBD2. The germline CDR1 and CDR2 sequences are SGHRS and YFSETQ. CDR3 length: 17 amino acids. V shed 0 bases and J 7 bases; nucleotides not matched to a gene: 7. For the CDR3, the DNA is TGCGCCAGCAGCTTGGAGGGACTAGCGGGATTCCGTAATGAGCAGTTCTTC. Protein sequence: CASSLEGLAGFRNEQFF. The whole variable domain, filled in from reference TRBV5-1 and TRBJ2-1, reads KAGVTQTPRYLIKTRGQQVTLSCSPISGHRSVSWYQQTPGQGLQFLFEYFSETQRNKGNFPGRFSGRQFSNSRSEMNVSTLELGDSALYLCASSLEGLAGFRNEQFFGPGTRLTVL.

The V and J genes are TRBV7-9 and TRBJ1-4, with 8 bases identical to TRBD1. V lost 3 bases and J lost 8; bases outside the gene matches: 5. The length of the CDR3 is 14 residues. Germline V CDR1 and CDR2: SEHNR, FQNEAQ (reference sequence). The CDR3 protein is CASSFYRGGEKLFF. The CDR3 coding sequence is TGTGCCAGCAGCTTTTACAGGGGGGGGGAAAAACTGTTTTTT. Filled out from reference TRBV7-9 and TRBJ1-4, the complete variable domain reads DTGVSQNPRHKITKRGQNVTFRCDPISEHNRLYWYRQTLGQGPEFLTYFQNEAQLEKSRLLSDRFSAERPKGSFSTLEIQRTEQGDSAMYLCASSFYRGGEKLFFGSGTQLSVL.

This chain uses TRBV15 with TRBJ2-3; D unclear. Germline-derived CDR1 and CDR2 are LNHNV and YYDKDF (reference sequence). This CDR3 is 15 amino acids long. The V and J ends lost 1 base and 0 bases respectively, with 8 bases between them. CDR3 amino acids: CATSRVGASTDTQYF. The CDR3 DNA sequence: TGTGCCACCAGCAGAGTTGGAGCGAGCACAGATACGCAGTATTTT.